This TCR beta chain was recovered during a study of cytomegalovirus exposure and HLA in healthy donors. Researchers ran the PCR with 60 Vbeta and 13 Jbeta primers. Only in-frame clones appear in the TCRdb table, and some are missing; sequencing was by immunoSEQ multiplex PCR. The sample yields under 35,000 clones, about 63% seen once. By share, this clone counts as medium-sized (0.01 to 0.1%). Germline-derived CDR1 and CDR2 are SGHNT and YYREEE (reference sequence). Trimming shortened V by 1 base and J by 1 base, and 14 bases separated the two germline ends. This CDR3 contains 16 residues. The sequence derives from a man aged 50 to 59 in good health and CMV-seropositive. The source material was PBMCs. The chain uses TRBV5-4 and TRBJ1-1; unclear D gene. CDR3 DNA sequence: TGTGCCAGCAGCTTGTCTTCAACAGTAAGGAACACTGAAGCTTTCTTT. Amino acids: CASSLSSTVRNTEAFF.